The following is a T cell receptor beta chain sequence with its context. The CDR3 is made up of 15 amino acids. Germline trimming cut 3 bases from V and 7 bases from J; bases unmatched to any gene: 12. The germline V gene has CDR1 KGHSH and CDR2 LQKENI. The sample originates from a study of blood T cell repertoires in COVID-19. Study information: Researchers got acute and convalescent COVID-19 samples from the United States, Italy and Spain.

Study members were between 18 and 89 years old and lived in roughly 24 US regions. The authors' processing: Using reference gene primer amplification, nucleated cell counts were estimated. Assay: immunoSEQ multiplex PCR; the TCRdb copy retains only in-frame clones and omits some. Clone size and V and J calls were adopted from that table, with D and trimming inferred from the DNA. The data contain roughly 300,000 clones, about 85% of them singletons. The chain uses TRBV18 and TRBJ2-7; 7 nucleotides agree with TRBD1. This clonotype originated in a woman in her forties or fifties who had recovered from COVID-19. What was sequenced was PBMCs or T cells enriched from blood (not recorded which). Here the CDR3 reads CASSPPGQTLGEQYF. The CDR3 bases are TGTGCCAGCTCACCCCCGGGACAGACTCTTGGGGAGCAGTACTTC.